This TCR beta chain was recorded in a study of T cells after yellow fever vaccination. One entry per CDR3 protein, called by TCRdb with MiXCR from the 5' RACE reads. Of under 40,000 distinct CDR3 sequences listed, approximately 7% are singletons. Germline V gene sequence: CDR1 MNHEY, CDR2 SVGEGT. V was clipped by 2 bases and J by 5 bases; unmatched bases: 6. The CDR3 is 15 residues long. This clonotype showed up many times. The receptor was derived from a man younger than 35 who received the YFV17D yellow fever vaccine. This rearrangement joins TRBV6-2 or TRBV6-3 to TRBJ2-5; 9 nucleotides match TRBD2. The sequencing here drew on PBMCs, either bulk or a sorted T-cell subset (CD4+, CD8+, memory, or dextramer-sorted; not recorded which), taken on the day of the first yellow fever vaccination. The CDR3 DNA is TGTGCCAGCAGTTACAGGGCTAGCGGGGAGGAGACCCAGTACTTC. This sequence encodes CASSYRASGEETQYF.